Listed below are T cell receptor beta chains from one sample, sequenced in a study of identical twins. MiXCR, run by TCRdb on the 5' RACE reads, gives a single entry per CDR3 protein. Here the sample spans around 960,000 distinct CDR3 sequences, 9% to 15% being singletons. The same specimen was also included in a second study, on yellow fever vaccine responses in identical twins.

Material for sequencing was PBMCs. The source of these receptors is a woman aged 18 to 35 in good health. The CDR3 runs from the conserved cysteine through the conserved F or W. Each record gives: V gene, D gene, J gene, clone size, CDR3 DNA, CDR3 protein. A D gene is named only where the DNA matches it firmly. The size of a clone is reported for some rows only, either as once, few or many, or as a class for expanded clones.

>TRBV4-1|.|TRBJ1-2|many
TGCGCCAGCAGCCAAGAGCCCCCCGGGTTAGGGCTATATGGCTACACCTTC
CASSQEPPGLGLYGYTF
>TRBV13|TRBD1|TRBJ1-1|.
TGTGCCAGCAGCTTAGGCCAGCAGGGGGCGAGGGTGAACACTGAAGCTTTCTTT
CASSLGQQGARVNTEAFF
>TRBV28|TRBD1|TRBJ2-7|.
TGTGCCAGCAGGCCTCGGACAGGGGGCCTCTTCTACGAGCAGTACTTC
CASRPRTGGLFYEQYF
>TRBV5-1|TRBD2|TRBJ2-3|.
TGCGCCAGCAGCTTGGGACTAGCGGGGGCCAGAGGCACAGATACGCAGTATTTT
CASSLGLAGARGTDTQYF
>TRBV20-1|.|TRBJ1-2|many
TGCAGCGGTATAGGGGTGTATGGCTACACCTTC
CSGIGVYGYTF
>TRBV9|.|TRBJ2-7|.
TGTGCCAGCAGCGTAGAACAGGAATCTTACGAGCAGTACTTC
CASSVEQESYEQYF
>TRBV5-1|.|TRBJ2-1|.
TGCGCCAGCAGCTTGGTACGCGACAATGAGCAGTTCTTC
CASSLVRDNEQFF
>TRBV5-1|TRBD1|TRBJ2-2|few
TGCGCCAGCAGCTTGCAAGGGACAGGGATTACCGGGGAGCTGTTTTTT
CASSLQGTGITGELFF
>TRBV5-1|TRBD1|TRBJ1-1|.
TGCGCCAGCAGCAGCCGACAGGGATTGAATATTGGCACTGAAGCTTTCTTT
CASSSRQGLNIGTEAFF
>TRBV4-1|TRBD2|TRBJ2-1|.
TGCGCCAGCAGCCAAGATTCTAGCGGGAGGGCCAATGAGCAGTTCTTC
CASSQDSSGRANEQFF
>TRBV11-3|.|TRBJ1-1|.
TGTGCCAGCAGCTTAGATTGGGTCACCACTGAAGCTTTCTTT
CASSLDWVTTEAFF
>TRBV28|TRBD1|TRBJ1-1|many
TGTGCCAGCAGGACCTCCGGGACAGGGGTCACTGAAGCTTTCTTT
CASRTSGTGVTEAFF
>TRBV5-1|TRBD1|TRBJ2-1|.
TGCGCCAGCAGCTTGGCAGGACAGGGGGGCTCCTACAATGAGCAGTTCTTC
CASSLAGQGGSYNEQFF
>TRBV20-1|.|TRBJ2-1|.
TGCAGTGCTAGATTACTTGACAATGAGCAGTTCTTC
CSARLLDNEQFF
>TRBV19|TRBD1|TRBJ1-5|many
TGTGCCAGTAGTACTACAGGGGTTTGGGGCAATCAGCCCCAGCATTTT
CASSTTGVWGNQPQHF
>TRBV24-1|TRBD1|TRBJ1-5|.
TGTGCCACCAGTGAGGGGGACAGTAATCAGCCCCAGCATTTT
CATSEGDSNQPQHF
>TRBV28|TRBD1|TRBJ2-5|.
TGTGCCAGCAGTTTCACCTCAGGGGGCTTAGGGACCCAGTACTTC
CASSFTSGGLGTQYF
>TRBV9|TRBD1|TRBJ2-1|.
TGTGCCAGCAGCGTTTACGAGGGACAGAGAAACAATGAGCAGTTCTTC
CASSVYEGQRNNEQFF
>TRBV15|.|TRBJ2-3|few
TGTGCCACCAGCAGAGAGGATAAAGGCACAGATACGCAGTATTTT
CATSREDKGTDTQYF
>TRBV7-2|.|TRBJ2-7|.
TGTGCCAGCAGCCTGTTACTAGGACACGAGCAGTACTTC
CASSLLLGHEQYF
>TRBV28|TRBD1|TRBJ1-2|.
TGTGCCAGCAGTAGGACAGGACTCCTATATGGCTACACCTTC
CASSRTGLLYGYTF
>TRBV5-1|.|TRBJ1-3|.
TGCGCCAGCAGACCTACGAACTCTGGAAACACCATATATTTT
CASRPTNSGNTIYF
>TRBV12-3/TRBV12-4|TRBD1|TRBJ2-2|.
TGTGCCAGCAGTAAGGGACAGAGGATCCTCACCGGGGAGCTGTTTTTT
CASSKGQRILTGELFF
>TRBV5-6|.|TRBJ2-7|few
TGTGCCAGCAGCCGCCGGGCCAAAGTGGGTTACGAGCAGTACTTC
CASSRRAKVGYEQYF
>TRBV5-1|.|TRBJ2-7|few
TGCGCCAGCAGCTTGGGTGGGGCAGGGATTCCCTACGAGCAGTACTTC
CASSLGGAGIPYEQYF
>TRBV29-1|.|TRBJ1-1|few
TGCAGCGTTGGGAAGGAGAGGAACACTGAAGCTTTCTTT
CSVGKERNTEAFF
>TRBV20-1|.|TRBJ1-4|.
TGCAGTGCGGCTGCCGGACAGAAGGGGGAAAAACTGTTTTTT
CSAAAGQKGEKLFF
>TRBV20-1|TRBD2|TRBJ2-6|.
TGCAGTGCTAGACCACCGCCGGGGGGGGTGGCAGGGGCCAACGTCCTGACTTTC
CSARPPPGGVAGANVLTF
>TRBV7-8|TRBD2|TRBJ2-1|many
TGTGCCAGCAGCCCCTTCCGAGCGGGATACTACAATGAGCAGTTCTTC
CASSPFRAGYYNEQFF
>TRBV5-1|.|TRBJ2-7|.
TGCGCCAGCAGCTCCGGGACCAGTGCCGACGAGCAGTACTTC
CASSSGTSADEQYF
>TRBV9|TRBD1|TRBJ2-7|many
TGTGCCAGCAGCGGGACAGGGGGACCTTACGAGCAGTACTTC
CASSGTGGPYEQYF
>TRBV12-3/TRBV12-4|.|TRBJ2-5|few
TGTGCCAGCAGTTTGTCAGCGGGCCTGGGGGGAGAGACCCAGTACTTC
CASSLSAGLGGETQYF
>TRBV12-3/TRBV12-4|TRBD2|TRBJ2-5|few
TGTGCCAGCAGCCCCGGACTCGGGAGGGGAGAGACCCAGTACTTC
CASSPGLGRGETQYF
>TRBV28|.|TRBJ2-1|.
TGTGCCAGCAGCAAATGGGGGATAAGCTCCTACAATGAGCAGTTCTTC
CASSKWGISSYNEQFF
>TRBV5-1|TRBD1|TRBJ2-7|many
TGCGCCAGCAGCTTGGCTCCGGGACAGACCTACGAGCAGTACTTC
CASSLAPGQTYEQYF
>TRBV5-4|.|TRBJ2-1|.
TGTGCCAGCAGCCCTGGACTACGTGAGCAGTTCTTC
CASSPGLREQFF
>TRBV6-1|TRBD1|TRBJ1-3|.
TGTGCCAGCAGGATGACAGGGACAGGAAACACCATATATTTT
CASRMTGTGNTIYF
>TRBV11-3|TRBD2|TRBJ2-5|.
TGTGCCAGCAGCTTAGGGGAGGGAGCGCGACAAGAGACCCAGTACTTC
CASSLGEGARQETQYF
>TRBV28|.|TRBJ1-5|many
TGTGCCAGCAGTTTTCCCTCGACAGGAAACAATCAGCCCCAGCATTTT
CASSFPSTGNNQPQHF
>TRBV15|.|TRBJ2-2|.
TGTGCCACCAGGTTACTAGTCCCCTACACCGGGGAGCTGTTTTTT
CATRLLVPYTGELFF
>TRBV24-1|.|TRBJ2-1|many
TGTGCCACCAGTGATTTGGGCCAGGGCAATGAGCAGTTCTTC
CATSDLGQGNEQFF
>TRBV20-1|.|TRBJ1-1|.
TGCAGTGCCAAACGGGGGCTATTCGACACTGAAGCTTTCTTT
CSAKRGLFDTEAFF
>TRBV3-1|.|TRBJ2-1|few
TGTGCCAGCAGCCAAGATTTTGGCGGGGACAATGAGCAGTTCTTC
CASSQDFGGDNEQFF
>TRBV5-1|TRBD2|TRBJ2-7|few
TGCGCCAGCAGCCTGAACCATGGACTAGCGGGGCCCAGCTCCTACGAGCAGTACTTC
CASSLNHGLAGPSSYEQYF